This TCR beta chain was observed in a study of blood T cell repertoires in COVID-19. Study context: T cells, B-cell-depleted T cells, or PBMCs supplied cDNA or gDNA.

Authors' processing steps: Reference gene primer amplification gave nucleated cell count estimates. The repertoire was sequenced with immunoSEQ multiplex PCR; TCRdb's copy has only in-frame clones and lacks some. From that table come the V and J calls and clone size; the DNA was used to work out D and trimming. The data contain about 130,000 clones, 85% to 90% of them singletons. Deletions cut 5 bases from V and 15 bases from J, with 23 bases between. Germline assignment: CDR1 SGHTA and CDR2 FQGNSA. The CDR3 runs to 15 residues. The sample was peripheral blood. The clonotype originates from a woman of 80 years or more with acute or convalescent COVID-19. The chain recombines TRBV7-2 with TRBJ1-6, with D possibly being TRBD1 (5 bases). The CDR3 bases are TGTGCCAGCAGCCTTACTTCCGGGGGGACGACACTCCTCCACTTT. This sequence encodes CASSLTSGGTTLLHF. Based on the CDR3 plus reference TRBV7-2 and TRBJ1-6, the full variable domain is GAGVSQSPSNKVTEKGKDVELRCDPISGHTALYWYRQSLGQGLEFLIYFQGNSAPDKSGLPSDRFSAERTGGSVSTLTIQRTQQEDSAVYLCASSLTSGGTTLLHFGNGTRLTVT.